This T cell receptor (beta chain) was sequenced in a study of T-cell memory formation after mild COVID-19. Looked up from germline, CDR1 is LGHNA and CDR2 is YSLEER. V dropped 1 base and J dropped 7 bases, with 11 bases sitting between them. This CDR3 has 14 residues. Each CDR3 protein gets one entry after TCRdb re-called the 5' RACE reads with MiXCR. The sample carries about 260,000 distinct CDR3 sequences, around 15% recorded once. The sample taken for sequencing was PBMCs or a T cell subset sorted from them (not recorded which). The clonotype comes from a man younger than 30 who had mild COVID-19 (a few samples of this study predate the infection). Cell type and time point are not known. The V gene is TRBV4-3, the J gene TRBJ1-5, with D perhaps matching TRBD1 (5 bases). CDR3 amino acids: CASSQVNGGQPQHF. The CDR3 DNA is TGCGCCAGCAGCCAAGTGAACGGGGGACAGCCCCAGCATTTT.